The 17 T cell receptor beta chains below come from one sample, sequenced in a study of blood T cell repertoires in COVID-19. The data were produced by immunoSEQ multiplex PCR, yet TCRdb's version contains in-frame clones alone and is incomplete. The sample lists 150,000 to 180,000 clones, over 70% occurring once. The sequencing input was peripheral blood. The receptors shown here come from a man in his 60s with acute or convalescent COVID-19.

This chain links TRBV6-1 with TRBJ1-2; D is possibly TRBD1 (5 bases). V lost 1 base to trimming and J lost 2 bases, with 14 bases between them. The CDR3 loop spans 16 amino acids. The germline CDR1 and CDR2 sequences are MNHNS and SASEGT. The chain's CDR3 is CASSEGAGGRNYGYTF. DNA of the CDR3: TGTGCCAGCAGTGAAGGGGCGGGGGGACGGAACTATGGCTACACCTTC.

This chain uses TRBV7-9 with TRBJ1-5; D remains unclear. The germline V and J ends were trimmed by 3 bases and 5 bases, with 8 bases remaining between them. From germline, CDR1 is SEHNR and CDR2 FQNEAQ (reference sequence). The length of the CDR3 is 13 residues. CDR3 region: CASSFSGDQPQHF. The CDR3 DNA is TGTGCCAGCAGCTTTTCCGGAGATCAGCCCCAGCATTTT.

CDR3 sequence: CASSITDNYGYTF. CDR3 nucleotides: TGTGCCAGCAGTATCACAGATAACTATGGCTACACCTTC. The chain links TRBV6-6 to TRBJ1-2; D gene unclear. Trimming shortened V by 5 bases and J by 1 base, and 8 bases separated the two germline ends. This CDR3 is 13 amino acids long. Germline-derived CDR1 and CDR2 are MNHNY and SVGAGI (reference sequence).

The chain uses TRBV12-5 and TRBJ2-3; TRBD2 might be the D (5 bases). CDR3 size: 13 residues. CDR1 LGHNT and CDR2 FRNRAP come from the germline V gene. Deletions cut 2 bases from V and 5 bases from J, with 8 bases between. CDR3 DNA sequence: TGTGCTAGTGGTTTGCGCGGGTTAGATACGCAGTATTTT. Translating gives CASGLRGLDTQYF. Full variable domain (rest looked up from reference TRBV12-5 and TRBJ2-3): DARVTQTPRHKVTEMGQEVTMRCQPILGHNTVFWYRQTMMQGLELLAYFRNRAPLDDSGMPKDRFSAEMPDATLATLKIQPSEPRDSAVYFCASGLRGLDTQYFGPGTRLTVL.

This sequence joins TRBV19 and TRBJ1-1; 10 bases align to TRBD1. Unmatched junction bases numbered 3, after V lost 7 bases and J lost 4 bases. This CDR3 contains 13 residues. In germline, CDR1 is LNHDA, CDR2 SQIVND (reference sequence). The CDR3 nucleotides read TGTGCCAGTAATCGGGACAGGGGCACTGAAGCTTTCTTT. Translated: CASNRDRGTEAFF.

The V call is TRBV19, the J call TRBJ1-2; possibly TRBD1 for D (5 bases). The CDR3 runs to 12 residues. Per germline, CDR1 LNHDA and CDR2 SQIVND (reference sequence). The germline V and J ends were trimmed by 5 bases and 8 bases, with 12 bases remaining between them. CDR3 region: CASSVQGWGYTF. The CDR3 nucleotides read TGTGCCAGTAGTGTCCAGGGATGGGGCTACACCTTC.

The chain uses TRBV5-4 and TRBJ1-5; D is perhaps TRBD1 (5 bases). The CDR3 runs to 15 residues. Per the germline V gene, CDR1 is SGHNT and CDR2 is YYREEE (reference sequence). Trimming shortened V by 0 bases and J by 2 bases, and 9 bases separated the two germline ends. The CDR3 here is CASSLDVGRNQPQHF. CDR3 nucleotides: TGTGCCAGCAGCTTGGACGTGGGGCGCAATCAGCCCCAGCATTTT.

CDR3 residues: CASLGDSSYNEQFF. CDR3 DNA: TGTGCCAGCCTGGGGGACAGCTCCTACAATGAGCAGTTCTTC. The V call is TRBV6-6, the J call TRBJ2-1; 7 nucleotides agree with TRBD1. This CDR3 contains 14 residues. With 8 bases clipped from V and 0 bases from J, the junction kept 4 bases outside the gene matches. Germline loops: CDR1 MNHNY, CDR2 SVGAGI (reference sequence).

The V call is TRBV5-1, the J call TRBJ2-2; 8 nucleotides line up with TRBD2. This CDR3 is 16 amino acids long. J gave up 4 bases and V 0 bases, and 5 bases lay outside the gene matches. Germline V gives CDR1 SGHRS, CDR2 YFSETQ. CDR3 loop: CASSLAAGGGTGELFF. The CDR3 coding sequence is TGCGCCAGCAGCTTGGCCGCGGGGGGAGGCACCGGGGAGCTGTTTTTT.

The V and J genes are TRBV5-1 and TRBJ2-1; 7 nucleotides align to TRBD1. The CDR3 totals 13 residues. Germline V gene lookup returns CDR1 SGHRS and CDR2 YFSETQ. The V segment lost 3 bases and the J segment 6 bases; nucleotides outside the gene matches: 3. The CDR3 DNA is TGCGCCAGCAGCTGGGACAGATCCAATGAGCAGTTCTTC. Protein: CASSWDRSNEQFF.

This clone was found a few times. CDR3 residues: CASSLGVGTGASEQYF. CDR3 DNA sequence: TGCGCCAGCAGCTTGGGGGTGGGGACAGGGGCGTCCGAGCAGTACTTC. The chain uses TRBV5-1 and TRBJ2-7, with TRBD1 matching over 10 bases. Unmatched junction bases numbered 9, after V lost 0 bases and J lost 6 bases. This CDR3 has 16 residues. Germline CDR1 reads SGHRS; CDR2 reads YFSETQ.

The chain uses TRBV27 and TRBJ2-3; TRBD2 matches 8 bases. Germline trimming cut 0 bases from V and 5 bases from J; bases unmatched to any gene: 7. The CDR3 has 16 residues. Germline loops: CDR1 MNHEY, CDR2 SMNVEV (reference sequence). The DNA of the CDR3 is TGTGCCAGCAGTTTATCTCGTAGCGGGAAAAGAGATACGCAGTATTTT. It codes for CASSLSRSGKRDTQYF.

The chain couples TRBV6-6 to TRBJ1-3; D may be TRBD1 (5 bases). V lost 5 bases and J lost 0, with 14 bases in between. The CDR3 is 16 residues long. Germline V gene data show CDR1 as MNHNY and CDR2 as SVGAGI (reference sequence). Written as DNA, the CDR3 is TGTGCCAGCAGTACCCGGGGGGGGTTCTCTGGAAACACCATATATTTT. Protein product: CASSTRGGFSGNTIYF.

The table lists this clone with a few counts. The V and J genes are TRBV14 and TRBJ1-4; D unclear. Trimming took off 0 bases at V and 8 bases at J, with 13 bases between the two ends. From germline, CDR1 is SGHDN and CDR2 FVKESK. This CDR3 is built from 15 residues. The CDR3 sequence is CASSQDGDLNEKLFF. The CDR3 nucleotides read TGTGCCAGCAGCCAAGACGGGGATCTTAACGAAAAACTGTTTTTT.

The chain is built from TRBV4-3 and TRBJ1-1; 11 nucleotides match TRBD1. This CDR3 contains 18 residues. The trim removed 0 bases at V and 1 base at J, leaving 7 bases unmatched. Germline CDR1 reads LGHNA; CDR2 reads YSLEER. The CDR3 DNA is TGCGCCAGCAGCCAAGAACTGGACAGGGGGCTAGGGAACACTGAAGCTTTCTTT. Its translation: CASSQELDRGLGNTEAFF.

The sample holds a few counts of this clone. The CDR3 coding sequence is TGTGCCAGCAGCCCTCGACAGGGGGCGATAGTCGGGGAGCTGTTTTTT. Protein product: CASSPRQGAIVGELFF. V gene TRBV3-1 (or the pseudogene TRBV3-2) combines with J gene TRBJ2-2; the match to TRBD1 covers 10 bases. The CDR3 is 16 residues long. The V gene's germline CDR1 is LGHDT and CDR2 YNNKEL (reference sequence). V shed 4 bases, J shed 7 bases, and the junction held 9 bases outside the gene matches.

This clone appeared once. V gene TRBV6-1 combines with J gene TRBJ1-2, with 7 bases matching TRBD1. Germline trimming cut 0 bases from V and 8 bases from J; bases unmatched to any gene: 9. The V gene's germline CDR1 is MNHNS and CDR2 SASEGT. The CDR3 consists of 15 residues. The CDR3 nucleotides read TGTGCCAGCAGTGAAGCATTCCCCACAGGGGAAGGCTACACCTTC. This encodes CASSEAFPTGEGYTF.